This TCR beta chain appears in the sequencing data of a study of cytomegalovirus exposure and HLA in healthy donors. PCR primers comprised 60 Vbeta and 13 Jbeta primers. Authors' methods: As a later analysis found, there were approximately 80 million unique TCR beta chains, of which approximately 10 million were shared. Produced via immunoSEQ multiplex PCR; TCRdb's table is partial and in-frame only. V, J and clone size derive from that table, while D and trimming were established from the DNA sequence. The sample has 150,000 to 200,000 clones, roughly 78% seen once; the top ten hold less than 2%. The germline V and J ends were trimmed by 1 base and 4 bases, with 19 bases remaining between them. CDR3 length: 17 residues. CDR1 and CDR2 (germline): SGHTA, FQGTGA. As regards this clone: Its antigen is not known.

Broader study findings: Several of the most significant clusters appeared linked to common viral pathogens, based on a later analysis. An assumption of roughly uniform sequencing depth across donors underlay the presence/absence analyses.

The chain carries TRBV7-3 and TRBJ1-1; D might be TRBD1 (6 bases). The source is a young woman in good health and CMV-seronegative. Sequencing used PBMCs. This CDR3 reads CASSLIALTGAATEAFF. The CDR3 nucleotides are TGTGCCAGCAGCTTAATCGCCCTGACAGGTGCCGCCACTGAAGCTTTCTTT.